Reported below is one T cell receptor beta chain. No antigen is known for it. This record belongs to a study of cytomegalovirus exposure and HLA in healthy donors. Study summary: It was reported in a later analysis that the same platform had been used for the 100 to 150 validation repertoires as for the 666 first-cohort repertoires.

Sequencing used immunoSEQ multiplex PCR; TCRdb keeps in-frame clones, though not all of them. The sample lists fewer than 250,000 clones; around 86% were seen once. Whole-study findings and limits: Clusters of TCRs from the first cohort tended to co-occur in the approximately 130 validation repertoires (as a later analysis found).

The CDR3 is made up of 17 amino acids. Germline CDR1 and CDR2: KGHSH and LQKENI. Trimming removed 1 base from V and 1 base from J, with 16 bases in between. The donors belonged to the roughly 110-subject validation cohort, separate from the approximately 670-subject first cohort. The chain carries TRBV18 and TRBJ2-5; TRBD1 is a possible D gene (5 bases). This TCR was recovered from a woman younger than 30 in good health and CMV-seropositive. The sequenced material came from PBMCs. The CDR3 nucleotides are TGTGCCAGCTCACCACGACGAGGACAAACAATCCAAGAGACCCAGTACTTC. It encodes CASSPRRGQTIQETQYF.